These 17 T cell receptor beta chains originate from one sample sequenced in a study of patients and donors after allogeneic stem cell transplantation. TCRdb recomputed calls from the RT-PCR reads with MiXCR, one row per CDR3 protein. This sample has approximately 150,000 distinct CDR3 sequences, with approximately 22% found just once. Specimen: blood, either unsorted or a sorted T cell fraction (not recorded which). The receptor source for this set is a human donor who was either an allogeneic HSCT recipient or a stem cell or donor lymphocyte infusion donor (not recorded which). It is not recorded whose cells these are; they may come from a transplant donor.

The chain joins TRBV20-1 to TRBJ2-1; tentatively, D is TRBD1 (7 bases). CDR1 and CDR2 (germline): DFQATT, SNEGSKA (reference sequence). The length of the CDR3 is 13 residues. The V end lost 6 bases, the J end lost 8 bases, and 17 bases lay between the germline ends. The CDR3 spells CSAIPGGLDEQFF. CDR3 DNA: TGCAGTGCAATACCAGGGGGGCTGGATGAGCAGTTCTTC.

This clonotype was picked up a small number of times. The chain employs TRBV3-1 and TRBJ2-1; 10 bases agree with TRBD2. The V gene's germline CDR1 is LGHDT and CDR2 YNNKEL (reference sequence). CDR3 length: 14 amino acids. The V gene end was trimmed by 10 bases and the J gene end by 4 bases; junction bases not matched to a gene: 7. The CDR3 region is CANKAGGAYNEQFF. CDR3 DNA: TGTGCCAACAAAGCGGGGGGGGCGTACAATGAGCAGTTCTTC.

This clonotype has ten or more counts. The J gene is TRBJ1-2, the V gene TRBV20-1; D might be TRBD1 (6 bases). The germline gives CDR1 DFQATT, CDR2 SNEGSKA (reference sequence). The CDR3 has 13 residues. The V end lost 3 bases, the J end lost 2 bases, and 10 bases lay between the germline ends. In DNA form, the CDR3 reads TGCAGTGCTAGCGATCAGGGGAACTATGGCTACACCTTC. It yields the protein CSASDQGNYGYTF.

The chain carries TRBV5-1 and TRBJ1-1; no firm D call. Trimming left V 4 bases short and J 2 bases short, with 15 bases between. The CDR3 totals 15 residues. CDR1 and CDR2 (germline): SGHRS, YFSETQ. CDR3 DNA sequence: TGCGCCAGCAGCGGGGTTAGTCAAACTAACACTGAAGCTTTCTTT. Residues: CASSGVSQTNTEAFF.

The CDR3 protein is CSARDRLGMSTDTQYF. CDR3 nucleotide sequence: TGCAGTGCTAGAGATCGGTTGGGGATGAGCACAGATACGCAGTATTTT. The rearrangement joins TRBV20-1 to TRBJ2-3; D remains unclear. The CDR3 is 16 amino acids. Between the trimmed V and J ends, which lost 0 bases and 0 bases, there was a span of 13 bases. Germline V gives CDR1 DFQATT, CDR2 SNEGSKA (reference sequence).

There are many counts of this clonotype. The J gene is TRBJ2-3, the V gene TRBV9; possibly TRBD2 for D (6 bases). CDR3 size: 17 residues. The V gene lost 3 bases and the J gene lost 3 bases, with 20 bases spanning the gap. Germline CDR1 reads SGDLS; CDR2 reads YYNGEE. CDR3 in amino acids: CASSGRAGVLRTDTQYF. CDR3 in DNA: TGTGCCAGCAGCGGGAGGGCCGGGGTGCTAAGAACAGATACGCAGTATTTT.

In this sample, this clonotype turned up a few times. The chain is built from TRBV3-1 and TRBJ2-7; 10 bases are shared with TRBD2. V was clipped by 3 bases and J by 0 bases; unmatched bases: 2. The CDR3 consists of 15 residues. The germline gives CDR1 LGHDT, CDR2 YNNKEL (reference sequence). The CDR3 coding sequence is TGTGCCAGCAGCCATACTAGCGGGGCCTCCTACGAGCAGTACTTC. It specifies CASSHTSGASYEQYF.

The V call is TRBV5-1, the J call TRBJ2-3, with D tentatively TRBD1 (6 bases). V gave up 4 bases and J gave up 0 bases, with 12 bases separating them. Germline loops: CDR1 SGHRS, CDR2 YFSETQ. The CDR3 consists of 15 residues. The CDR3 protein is CASSPRTASTDTQYF. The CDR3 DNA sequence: TGCGCCAGCAGCCCGAGGACAGCTAGCACAGATACGCAGTATTTT.

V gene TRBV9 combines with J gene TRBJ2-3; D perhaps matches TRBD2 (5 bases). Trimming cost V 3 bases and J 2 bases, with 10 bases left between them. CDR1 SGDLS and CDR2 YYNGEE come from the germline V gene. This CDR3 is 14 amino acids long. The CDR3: CASSELLDTDTQYF. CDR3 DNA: TGTGCCAGCAGCGAATTACTAGACACAGATACGCAGTATTTT.

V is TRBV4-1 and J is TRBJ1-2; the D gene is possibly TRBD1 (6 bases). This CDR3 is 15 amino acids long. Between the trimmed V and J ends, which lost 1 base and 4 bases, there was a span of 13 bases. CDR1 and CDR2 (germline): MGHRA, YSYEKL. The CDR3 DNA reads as TGCGCCAGCAGCCAAGGACGACAGGAGTCCTATGGCTACACCTTC. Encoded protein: CASSQGRQESYGYTF.

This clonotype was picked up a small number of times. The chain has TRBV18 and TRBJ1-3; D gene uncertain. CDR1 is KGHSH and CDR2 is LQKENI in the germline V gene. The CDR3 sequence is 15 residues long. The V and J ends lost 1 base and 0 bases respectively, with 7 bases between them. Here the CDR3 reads CASSPRAGSGNTIYF. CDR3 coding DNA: TGTGCCAGCTCACCACGGGCCGGCTCTGGAAACACCATATATTTT.

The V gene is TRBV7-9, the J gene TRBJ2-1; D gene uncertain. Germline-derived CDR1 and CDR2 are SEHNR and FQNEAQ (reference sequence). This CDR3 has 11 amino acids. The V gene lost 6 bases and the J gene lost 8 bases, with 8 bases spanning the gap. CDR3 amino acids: CASSTRYEQFF. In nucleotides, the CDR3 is TGTGCCAGCAGTACGAGGTATGAGCAGTTCTTC.

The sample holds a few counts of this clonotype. CDR3 DNA: TGTGCCACCAGATCTGGACAGGGCAATCAGCCCCAGCATTTT. This sequence encodes CATRSGQGNQPQHF. The chain carries TRBV15 and TRBJ1-5, with 7 bases lining up with TRBD1. Looked up from germline, CDR1 is LNHNV and CDR2 is YYDKDF (reference sequence). The CDR3 covers 14 residues. With 6 bases clipped from V and 2 bases from J, the junction kept 4 bases outside the gene matches.

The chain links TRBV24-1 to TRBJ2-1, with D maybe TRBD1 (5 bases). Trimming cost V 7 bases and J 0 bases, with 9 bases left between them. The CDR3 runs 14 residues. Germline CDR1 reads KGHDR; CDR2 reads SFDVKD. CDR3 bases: TGTGCCACCAGCCCAGGGATCTCCTACAATGAGCAGTTCTTC. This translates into CATSPGISYNEQFF.

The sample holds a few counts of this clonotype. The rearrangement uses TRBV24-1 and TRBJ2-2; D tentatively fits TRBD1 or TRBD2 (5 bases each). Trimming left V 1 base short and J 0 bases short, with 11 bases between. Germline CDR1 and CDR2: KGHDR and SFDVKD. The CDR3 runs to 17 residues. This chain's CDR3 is CATSDFEGSANTGELFF. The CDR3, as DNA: TGTGCCACCAGTGATTTCGAGGGGAGCGCGAACACCGGGGAGCTGTTTTTT.

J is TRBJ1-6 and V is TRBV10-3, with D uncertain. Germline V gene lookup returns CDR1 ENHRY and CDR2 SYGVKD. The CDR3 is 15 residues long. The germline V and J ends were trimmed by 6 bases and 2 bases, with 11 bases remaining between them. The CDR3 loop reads CAIRHRQAYNSPLHF. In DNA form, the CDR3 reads TGTGCCATCAGGCATCGGCAAGCCTATAATTCACCCCTCCACTTT.

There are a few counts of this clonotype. CDR3 sequence: CASSPTTDTQYF. In nucleotides, the CDR3 is TGTGCCAGCTCACCAACAACAGATACGCAGTATTTT. The chain recombines TRBV18 with TRBJ2-3; D unclear. This CDR3 has 12 residues. The V end lost 2 bases, the J end lost 3 bases, and 3 bases lay between the germline ends. CDR1 is KGHSH and CDR2 is LQKENI in the germline V gene. The whole variable domain, filled in from reference TRBV18 and TRBJ2-3, reads NAGVMQNPRHLVRRRGQEARLRCSPMKGHSHVYWYRQLPEEGLKFMVYLQKENIIDESGMPKERFSAEFPKEGPSILRIQQVVRGDSAAYFCASSPTTDTQYFGPGTRLTVL.